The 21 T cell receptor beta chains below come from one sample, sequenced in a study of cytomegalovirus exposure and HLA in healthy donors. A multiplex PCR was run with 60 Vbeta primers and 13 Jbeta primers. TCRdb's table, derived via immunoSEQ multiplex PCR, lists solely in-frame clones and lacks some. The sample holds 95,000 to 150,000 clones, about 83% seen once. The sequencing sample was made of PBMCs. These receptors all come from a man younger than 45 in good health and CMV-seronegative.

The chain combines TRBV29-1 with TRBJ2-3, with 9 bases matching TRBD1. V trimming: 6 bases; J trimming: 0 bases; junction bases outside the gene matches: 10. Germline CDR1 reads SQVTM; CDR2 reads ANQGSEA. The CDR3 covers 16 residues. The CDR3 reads CSVIPRDRDSTDTQYF. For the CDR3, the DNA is TGCAGCGTGATACCCAGGGACAGGGATAGCACAGATACGCAGTATTTT.

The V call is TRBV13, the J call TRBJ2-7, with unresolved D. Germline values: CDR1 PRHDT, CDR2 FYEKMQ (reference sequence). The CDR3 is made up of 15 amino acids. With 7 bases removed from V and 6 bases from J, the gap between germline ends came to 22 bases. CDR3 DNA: TGTGCCAGCACTCAACCGGTTACCAGACCAGGCGAGCAGTACTTC. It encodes CASTQPVTRPGEQYF.

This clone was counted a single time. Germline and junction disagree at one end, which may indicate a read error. CDR3 loop: CASSLTGSTDAQYF. The CDR3 nucleotides read TGCGCCAGCAGCTTAACAGGTAGCACAGATGCGCAGTATTTT. The chain uses TRBV5-1 and TRBJ2-3, with D possibly being TRBD1 (5 bases). The CDR3 totals 14 residues. Germline V gene data show CDR1 as SGHRS and CDR2 as YFSETQ.

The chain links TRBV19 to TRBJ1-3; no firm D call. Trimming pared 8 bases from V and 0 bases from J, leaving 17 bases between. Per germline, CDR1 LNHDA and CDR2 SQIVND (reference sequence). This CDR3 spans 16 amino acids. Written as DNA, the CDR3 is TGTGCCAGTCGTGACCTGACACAATTCTCTGGAAACACCATATATTTT. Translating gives CASRDLTQFSGNTIYF.

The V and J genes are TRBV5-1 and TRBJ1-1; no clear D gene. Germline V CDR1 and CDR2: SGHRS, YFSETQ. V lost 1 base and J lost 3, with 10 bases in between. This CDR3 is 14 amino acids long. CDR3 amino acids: CASSLSGVDTEAFF. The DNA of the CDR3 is TGCGCCAGCAGCTTGTCCGGGGTCGACACTGAAGCTTTCTTT.

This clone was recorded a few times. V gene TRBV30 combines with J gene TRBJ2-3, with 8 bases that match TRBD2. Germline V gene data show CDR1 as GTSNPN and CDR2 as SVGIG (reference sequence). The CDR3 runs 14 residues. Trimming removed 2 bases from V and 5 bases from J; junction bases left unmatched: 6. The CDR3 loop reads CAWSKSGGLDTQYF. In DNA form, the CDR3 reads TGTGCCTGGAGTAAGTCGGGAGGGCTAGATACGCAGTATTTT. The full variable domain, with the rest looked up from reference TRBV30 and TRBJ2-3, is SQTIHQWPATLVQPVGSPLSLECTVEGTSNPNLYWYRQAAGRGLQLLFYSVGIGQISSEVPQNLSASRPQDRQFILSSKKLLLSDSGFYLCAWSKSGGLDTQYFGPGTRLTVL.

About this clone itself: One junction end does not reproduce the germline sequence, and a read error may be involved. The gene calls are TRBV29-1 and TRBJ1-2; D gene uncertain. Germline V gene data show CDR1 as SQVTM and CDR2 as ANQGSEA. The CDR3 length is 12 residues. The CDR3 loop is CSVEAVNYGYTF. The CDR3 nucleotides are TGCAGCGTCGAAGCAGTTAACTATGGCTACACCTTC.

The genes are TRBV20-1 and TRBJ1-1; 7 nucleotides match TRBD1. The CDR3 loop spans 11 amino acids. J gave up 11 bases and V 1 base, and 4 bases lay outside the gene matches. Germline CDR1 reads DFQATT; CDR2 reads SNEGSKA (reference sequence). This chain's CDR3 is CSARGTGGAFF. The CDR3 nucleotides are TGCAGTGCTAGAGGGACAGGCGGCGCTTTCTTT.

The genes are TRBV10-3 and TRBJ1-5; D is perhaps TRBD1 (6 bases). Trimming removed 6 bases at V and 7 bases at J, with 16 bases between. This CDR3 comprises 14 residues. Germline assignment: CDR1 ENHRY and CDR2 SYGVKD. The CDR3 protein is CAISSDRIDQPQHF. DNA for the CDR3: TGTGCCATCAGCTCCGACAGGATAGACCAGCCCCAGCATTTT.

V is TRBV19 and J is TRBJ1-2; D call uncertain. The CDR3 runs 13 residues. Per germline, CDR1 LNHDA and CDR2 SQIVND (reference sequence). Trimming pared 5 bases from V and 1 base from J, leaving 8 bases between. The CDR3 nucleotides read TGTGCCAGTAGTGCCGGGATTAACTATGGCTACACCTTC. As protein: CASSAGINYGYTF.

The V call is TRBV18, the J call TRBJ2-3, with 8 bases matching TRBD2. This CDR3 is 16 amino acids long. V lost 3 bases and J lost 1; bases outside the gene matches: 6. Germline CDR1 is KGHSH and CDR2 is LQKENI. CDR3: CASSPYTSGRTDTQYF. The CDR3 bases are TGTGCCAGCTCACCGTACACTAGCGGTCGCACAGATACGCAGTATTTT.

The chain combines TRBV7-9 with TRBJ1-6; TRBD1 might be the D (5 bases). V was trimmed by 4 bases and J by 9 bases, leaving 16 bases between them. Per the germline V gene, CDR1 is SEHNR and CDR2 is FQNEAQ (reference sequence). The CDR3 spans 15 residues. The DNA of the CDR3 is TGTGCCAGCAGCTCCCAACATGGGGGGGGTTCACCCCTCCACTTT. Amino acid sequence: CASSSQHGGGSPLHF.

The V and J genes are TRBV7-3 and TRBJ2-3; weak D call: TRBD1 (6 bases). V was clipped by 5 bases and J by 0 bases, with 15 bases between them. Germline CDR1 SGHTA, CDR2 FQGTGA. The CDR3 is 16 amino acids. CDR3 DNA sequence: TGTGCCAGCAGCGTTAGGGGGACCCTTAGCACAGATACGCAGTATTTT. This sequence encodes CASSVRGTLSTDTQYF. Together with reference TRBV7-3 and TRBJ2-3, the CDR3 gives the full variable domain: GAGVSQTPSNKVTEKGKYVELRCDPISGHTALYWYRQSLGQGPEFLIYFQGTGAADDSGLPNDRFFAVRPEGSVSTLKIQRTERGDSAVYLCASSVRGTLSTDTQYFGPGTRLTVL.

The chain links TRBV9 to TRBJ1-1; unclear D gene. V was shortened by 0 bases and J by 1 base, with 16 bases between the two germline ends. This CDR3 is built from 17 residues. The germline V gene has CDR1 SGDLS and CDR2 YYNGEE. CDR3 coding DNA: TGTGCCAGCAGCGTAGTAAATGTGGGCGAGGGGAACACTGAAGCTTTCTTT. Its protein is CASSVVNVGEGNTEAFF.

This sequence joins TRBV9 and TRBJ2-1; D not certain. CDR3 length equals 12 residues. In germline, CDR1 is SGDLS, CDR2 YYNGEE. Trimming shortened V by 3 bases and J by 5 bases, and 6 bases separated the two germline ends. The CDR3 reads CASSAFDNEQFF. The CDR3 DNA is TGTGCCAGCAGCGCGTTCGACAATGAGCAGTTCTTC.

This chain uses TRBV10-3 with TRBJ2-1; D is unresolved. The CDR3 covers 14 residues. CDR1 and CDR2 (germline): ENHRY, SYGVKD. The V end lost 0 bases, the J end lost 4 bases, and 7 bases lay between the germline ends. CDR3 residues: CAISESGPYNEQFF. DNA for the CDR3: TGTGCCATCAGTGAGTCGGGCCCTTACAATGAGCAGTTCTTC.

Here the CDR3 reads CAWSVRGRATYNEQFF. CDR3 coding DNA: TGTGCCTGGAGTGTAAGGGGCAGGGCAACGTACAATGAGCAGTTCTTC. This rearrangement joins TRBV30 to TRBJ2-1; TRBD1 might be the D (5 bases). The CDR3 contains 16 residues. Germline V gene data show CDR1 as GTSNPN and CDR2 as SVGIG (reference sequence). Trimming stripped 0 bases from V and 4 bases from J, with 16 bases between. The whole variable domain, filled in from reference TRBV30 and TRBJ2-1, reads SQTIHQWPATLVQPVGSPLSLECTVEGTSNPNLYWYRQAAGRGLQLLFYSVGIGQISSEVPQNLSASRPQDRQFILSSKKLLLSDSGFYLCAWSVRGRATYNEQFFGPGTRLTVL.

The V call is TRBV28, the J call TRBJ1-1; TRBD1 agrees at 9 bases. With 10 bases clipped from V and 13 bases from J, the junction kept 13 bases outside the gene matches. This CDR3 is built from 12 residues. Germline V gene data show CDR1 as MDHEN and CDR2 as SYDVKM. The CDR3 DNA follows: TGTGCCATCTCAAGACAGGGGGTAATGGATTTCTTT. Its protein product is CAISRQGVMDFF.

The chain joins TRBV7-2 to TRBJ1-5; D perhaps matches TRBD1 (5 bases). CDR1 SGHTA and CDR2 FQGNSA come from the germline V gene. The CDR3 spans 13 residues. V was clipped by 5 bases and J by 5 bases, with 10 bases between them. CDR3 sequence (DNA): TGTGCCAGCAGCATCGACAGCCATCAGCCCCAGCATTTT. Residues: CASSIDSHQPQHF.

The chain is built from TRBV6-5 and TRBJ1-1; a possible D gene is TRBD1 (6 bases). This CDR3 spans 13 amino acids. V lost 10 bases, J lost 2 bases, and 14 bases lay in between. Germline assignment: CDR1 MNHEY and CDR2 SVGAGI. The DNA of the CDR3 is TGTGCCATCAGGACAGACCCTAACACTGAAGCTTTCTTT. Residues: CAIRTDPNTEAFF.

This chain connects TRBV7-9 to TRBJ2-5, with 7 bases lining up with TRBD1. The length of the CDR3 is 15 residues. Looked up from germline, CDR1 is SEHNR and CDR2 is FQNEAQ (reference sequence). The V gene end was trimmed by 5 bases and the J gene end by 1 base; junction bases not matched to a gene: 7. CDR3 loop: CASSKGTALQETQYF. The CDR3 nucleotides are TGTGCCAGCAGCAAAGGGACAGCGCTCCAAGAGACCCAGTACTTC. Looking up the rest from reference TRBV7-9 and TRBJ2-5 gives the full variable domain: DTGVSQNPRHKITKRGQNVTFRCDPISEHNRLYWYRQTLGQGPEFLTYFQNEAQLEKSRLLSDRFSAERPKGSFSTLEIQRTEQGDSAMYLCASSKGTALQETQYFGPGTRLLVL.